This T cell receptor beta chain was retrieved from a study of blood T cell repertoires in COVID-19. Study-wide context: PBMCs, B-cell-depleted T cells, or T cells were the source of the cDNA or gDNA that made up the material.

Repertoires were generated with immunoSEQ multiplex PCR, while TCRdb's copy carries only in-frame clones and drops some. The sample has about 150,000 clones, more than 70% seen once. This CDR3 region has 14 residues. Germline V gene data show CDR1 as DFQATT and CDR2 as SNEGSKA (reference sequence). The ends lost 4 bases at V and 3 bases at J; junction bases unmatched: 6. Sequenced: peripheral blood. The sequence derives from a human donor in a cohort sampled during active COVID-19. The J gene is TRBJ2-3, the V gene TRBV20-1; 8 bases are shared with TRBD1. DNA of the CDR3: TGCAGTGCTATTGACAGGGGTGGGACAGATACGCAGTATTTT. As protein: CSAIDRGGTDTQYF.